Below, 13 T cell receptor beta chains from the same sample are listed, as sequenced in a study of T cell responses to AZD1222 COVID-19 vaccine. Produced via immunoSEQ multiplex PCR; TCRdb's table is partial and in-frame only. In the table there are some 84,000 clones, roughly 85% of which are singletons. The input for sequencing was peripheral blood, taken 28 days after the second AZD1222 dose. The receptor source for this set is an adult who received the AZD1222 COVID-19 vaccine.

The genes are TRBV4-2 and TRBJ1-4; TRBD1 aligns across 10 bases. The CDR3 has 15 residues. V shed 4 bases, J shed 5 bases, and the junction held 4 bases outside the gene matches. CDR1 is LGHNA and CDR2 is YNFKEQ in the germline V gene. CDR3 nucleotides: TGTGCCAGCAGCCTTCCGGGACAGGGGAATGAAAAACTGTTTTTT. Translated: CASSLPGQGNEKLFF.

This chain uses TRBV4-3 with TRBJ1-4, with D perhaps matching TRBD1 (5 bases). CDR3 length equals 15 residues. V lost 0 bases and J lost 3, with 8 bases in between. CDR1 is LGHNA, CDR2 YSLEER, per germline. This CDR3 reads CASSQDWGPNEKLFF. The DNA for the CDR3 is TGCGCCAGCAGCCAAGATTGGGGCCCTAATGAAAAACTGTTTTTT.

The rearrangement joins TRBV28 to TRBJ2-1; D possibly uses TRBD1 or TRBD2 (6 bases each). Germline V gives CDR1 MDHEN, CDR2 SYDVKM. The ends were cut back, 8 bases at V and 7 bases at J, with 21 bases in the middle. This CDR3 comprises 15 residues. The DNA for the CDR3 is TGTGCCAGCCGAGGGCGAACGGGGGCAGGTAATGAGCAGTTCTTC. It codes for CASRGRTGAGNEQFF.

The chain has TRBV15 and TRBJ2-7; D call uncertain. The CDR3 covers 13 residues. CDR1 LNHNV and CDR2 YYDKDF come from the germline V gene (reference sequence). Trimming cost V 2 bases and J 3 bases, with 8 bases left between them. The CDR3 spells CATSRTGDYEQYF. CDR3 DNA: TGTGCCACCAGCAGAACCGGAGACTACGAGCAGTACTTC.

This chain connects TRBV4-3 to TRBJ1-6; D perhaps matches TRBD1 (5 bases). The CDR3 spans 15 residues. Trimming removed 0 bases at V and 4 bases at J, with 7 bases between. The V gene's germline CDR1 is LGHNA and CDR2 YSLEER. CDR3 DNA sequence: TGCGCCAGCAGCCAAGAGGGGACGTATAATTCACCCCTCCACTTT. Amino acids: CASSQEGTYNSPLHF.

The chain joins TRBV7-2 to TRBJ2-2, with 10 bases aligning to TRBD2. The length of the CDR3 is 15 residues. CDR1 SGHTA and CDR2 FQGNSA come from the germline V gene. The ends lost 4 bases at V and 6 bases at J; junction bases unmatched: 5. The CDR3 nucleotides read TGTGCCAGCAGCTCGGGACTAGCGATATCCGGGGAGCTGTTTTTT. As protein: CASSSGLAISGELFF.

J is TRBJ2-1 and V is TRBV9; D remains ambiguous. Germline CDR1 SGDLS, CDR2 YYNGEE. This CDR3 is built from 14 residues. V lost 4 bases, J lost 7 bases, and 15 bases lay in between. The CDR3 region has the DNA TGTGCCAGCAGCCCGGGCCCATTCAATAATGAGCAGTTCTTC. Translating it yields CASSPGPFNNEQFF.

The rearrangement uses TRBV3-1 (or the pseudogene TRBV3-2) and TRBJ1-5, with 9 bases aligning to TRBD1. After removal of 3 bases from V and 0 bases from J, the junction contained 9 bases not matched to a gene. The CDR3 covers 18 residues. Germline V lookup: CDR1 LGHDT, CDR2 YNNKEL (reference sequence). In nucleotides, the CDR3 is TGTGCCAGCAGCCAGGGCTCCGGGACAGGGATTAGCAATCAGCCCCAGCATTTT. Encoded protein: CASSQGSGTGISNQPQHF.

The rearrangement uses TRBV29-1 and TRBJ2-2, with a possible D match to TRBD2 (5 bases). Germline V gene sequence: CDR1 SQVTM, CDR2 ANQGSEA. The CDR3 sequence is 16 residues long. V was shortened by 4 bases and J by 3 bases, with 18 bases between the two germline ends. The CDR3 loop reads CSVGVGAKIDTGELFF. The CDR3 coding sequence is TGCAGCGTTGGGGTGGGAGCCAAAATTGACACCGGGGAGCTGTTTTTT.

The chain couples TRBV25-1 to TRBJ1-2, with a weak D call TRBD1 (6 bases). The V and J ends lost 4 bases and 8 bases respectively, with 14 bases between them. Per the germline V gene, CDR1 is MGHDK and CDR2 is SYGVNS. This CDR3 has 13 residues. The CDR3 loop is CASSGSGGLGYTF. The CDR3 nucleotides are TGTGCCAGCAGTGGCTCCGGGGGGCTAGGCTACACCTTC.

V and J are TRBV27 and TRBJ2-1; 7 bases are a match to TRBD1. This CDR3 spans 15 amino acids. Germline CDR1 reads MNHEY; CDR2 reads SMNVEV (reference sequence). V lost 7 bases and J lost 1; bases outside the gene matches: 7. The CDR3 nucleotides are TGTGCCAGCATTAAAAACAGGGGATCCTACAATGAGCAGTTCTTC. Amino acids: CASIKNRGSYNEQFF.

This clone has only a few counts. The chain is built from TRBV19 and TRBJ1-5, with 7 bases identical to TRBD1. The germline CDR1 and CDR2 sequences are LNHDA and SQIVND (reference sequence). The length of the CDR3 is 17 residues. J gave up 2 bases and V 5 bases, and 12 bases lay outside the gene matches. CDR3 sequence reads: CASSPGTTGAGNQPQHF. The CDR3 bases are TGTGCCAGTAGTCCAGGGACAACAGGGGCTGGCAATCAGCCCCAGCATTTT.

The chain uses TRBV14 and TRBJ1-6; the match to TRBD1 covers 8 bases. CDR1 SGHDN and CDR2 FVKESK come from the germline V gene. The CDR3 has 15 amino acids. After removal of 5 bases from V and 6 bases from J, the junction contained 6 bases not matched to a gene. This CDR3 reads CASSALTGVNSPLHF. CDR3 DNA sequence: TGTGCCAGCAGCGCCCTGACAGGGGTTAATTCACCCCTCCACTTT. Based on the CDR3 plus reference TRBV14 and TRBJ1-6, the full variable domain is EAGVTQFPSHSVIEKGQTVTLRCDPISGHDNLYWYRRVMGKEIKFLLHFVKESKQDESGMPNNRFLAERTGGTYSTLKVQPAELEDSGVYFCASSALTGVNSPLHFGNGTRLTVT.